This T cell receptor (beta chain) comes out of a study of blood T cell repertoires in COVID-19. Turning to the study itself: Material from acute and convalescent COVID-19 was sourced from the United States, Italy and Spain.

The CDR3 extends over 16 amino acids. The V and J ends lost 5 bases and 8 bases, in that order; junction bases with no gene match: 13. Germline V CDR1 and CDR2: MNHEY, SVGEGT. Assay: immunoSEQ multiplex PCR; the TCRdb copy retains only in-frame clones and omits some. This sample yields fewer than 100,000 clones, of which 88% are seen a single time; around 40% belongs to the top ten. The TCR was taken from a human donor in a cohort sampled during active COVID-19. This sequence joins TRBV6-2 or TRBV6-3 and TRBJ1-4, with 8 bases lining up with TRBD1. Sequencing used peripheral blood. The CDR3 bases are TGTGCCAGCAGTGCAGGATACCGCGGGACAGGAGAAAAACTGTTTTTT. It yields the protein CASSAGYRGTGEKLFF.